The clone carrying this TCR beta chain was seen more than once but under ten times. No antigen is known for it. This sample was taken from a study of CD8 T cells in ankylosing spondylitis. TCRdb passed the 5' RACE reads through MiXCR, listing each CDR3 protein once. The sample shows some 800,000 distinct CDR3 sequences, about 12% of them seen only once. This CDR3 is 15 amino acids long. Study results and limitations: The study identified a TCR beta motif of several highly homologous variants that appeared characteristic of ankylosing spondylitis blood.

The chain links TRBV21-1 to TRBJ2-1; the table's D gene call, TRBD1, was not cross checked with the DNA. TRBV21-1 is a pseudogene. The clonotype comes from a male donor with ankylosing spondylitis. Input material: blood, either unsorted or a sorted T cell fraction (not recorded which). CDR3 region: CASYPTGGVYNEQFF. CDR3 nucleotide sequence: TGTGCCAGCTACCCAACAGGGGGCGTCTACAATGAGCAGTTCTTC.